This TCR beta chain was captured in a study of T cell repertoires in cytomegalovirus infection. Germline CDR1 reads SGHAT; CDR2 reads FQNNGV. The CDR3 runs to 17 residues. V gave up 5 bases and J gave up 0 bases, with 14 bases separating them. Comments on this clonotype: What it binds is unknown.

TCRdb recomputed calls from the reads with MiXCR, one row per CDR3 protein. This sample has approximately 770,000 distinct CDR3 sequences, with almost 30% found just once. The chain carries TRBV11-2 and TRBJ1-6; D is perhaps TRBD1 (5 bases). The sample consisted of cultured CD8+ T cells from PBMCs, taken from culture after CMV antigen stimulation. The clonotype originates from a human donor in good health (CMV status not recorded). Some clones in this sample may be carry-over from other donors' samples. This CDR3 reads CASSIWTPISYNSPLHF. Here the CDR3 DNA reads TGTGCCAGCAGCATTTGGACACCTATCTCCTATAATTCACCCCTCCACTTT. Full variable domain (missing parts from reference TRBV11-2 and TRBJ1-6): EAGVAQSPRYKIIEKRQSVAFWCNPISGHATLYWYQQILGQGPKLLIQFQNNGVVDDSQLPKDRFSAERLKGVDSTLKIQPAKLEDSAVYLCASSIWTPISYNSPLHFGNGTRLTVT.